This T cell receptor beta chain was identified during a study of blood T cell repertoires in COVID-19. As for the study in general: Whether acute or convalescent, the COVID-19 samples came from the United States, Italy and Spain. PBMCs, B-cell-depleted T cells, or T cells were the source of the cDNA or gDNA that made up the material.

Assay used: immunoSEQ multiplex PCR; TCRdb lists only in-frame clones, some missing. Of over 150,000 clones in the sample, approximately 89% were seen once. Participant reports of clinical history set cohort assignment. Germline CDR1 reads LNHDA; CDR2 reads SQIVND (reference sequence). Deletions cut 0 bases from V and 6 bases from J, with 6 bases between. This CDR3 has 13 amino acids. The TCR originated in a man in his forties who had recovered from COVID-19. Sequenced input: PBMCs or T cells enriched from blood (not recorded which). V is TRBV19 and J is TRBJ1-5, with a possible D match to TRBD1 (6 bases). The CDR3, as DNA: TGTGCCAGTAGTATAGAGGGGGCTCAGCCCCAGCATTTT. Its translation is CASSIEGAQPQHF.